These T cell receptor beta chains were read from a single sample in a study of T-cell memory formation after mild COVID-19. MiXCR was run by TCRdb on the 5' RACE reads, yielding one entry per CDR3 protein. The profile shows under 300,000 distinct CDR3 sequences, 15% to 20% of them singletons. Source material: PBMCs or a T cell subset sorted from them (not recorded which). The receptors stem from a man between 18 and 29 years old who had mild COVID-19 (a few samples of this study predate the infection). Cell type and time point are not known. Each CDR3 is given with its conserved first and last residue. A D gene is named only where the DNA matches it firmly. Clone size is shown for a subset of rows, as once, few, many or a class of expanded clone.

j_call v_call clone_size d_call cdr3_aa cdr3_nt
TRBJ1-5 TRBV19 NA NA CASSIQSGNSNQPQHF TGTGCCAGTAGTATCCAGTCAGGCAATAGCAATCAGCCCCAGCATTTT
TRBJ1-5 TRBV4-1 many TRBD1 CASSLGQGPVEPQHF TGCGCCAGCAGTTTGGGACAGGGGCCGGTGGAGCCCCAGCATTTT
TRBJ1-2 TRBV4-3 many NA CASSQSGDGYTF TGCGCCAGCAGCCAGTCGGGTGATGGCTACACCTTC
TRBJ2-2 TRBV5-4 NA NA CASGLANAGELFF TGTGCCAGCGGACTCGCCAACGCCGGGGAGCTGTTTTTT
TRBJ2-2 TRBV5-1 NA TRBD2 CASHYSGWNTGELFF TGCGCCAGTCATTATAGCGGGTGGAACACCGGGGAGCTGTTTTTT
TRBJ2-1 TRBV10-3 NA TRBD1 CAITRGQGNEQFF TGTGCCATCACCCGAGGACAGGGCAATGAGCAGTTCTTC
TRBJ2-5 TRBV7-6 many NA CASSQGRGETQYF TGTGCCAGCAGCCAGGGACGAGGCGAGACCCAGTACTTC
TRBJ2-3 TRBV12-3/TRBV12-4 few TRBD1 CASTPDRGLNTQYF TGTGCCAGCACCCCGGACAGGGGATTGAATACGCAGTATTTT
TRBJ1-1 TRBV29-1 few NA CSVHYRVDTEAFF TGCAGCGTCCATTACAGGGTGGACACTGAAGCTTTCTTT
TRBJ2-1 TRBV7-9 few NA CASSSGSGNEQFF TGTGCCAGCAGCTCCGGTTCAGGCAATGAGCAGTTCTTC
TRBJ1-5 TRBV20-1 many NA CSAKGSLFNQPQHF TGCAGTGCAAAAGGTTCCCTTTTTAATCAGCCCCAGCATTTT